These T cell receptor beta chains were read from a single sample in a study of cytomegalovirus exposure and HLA in healthy donors. Repertoires were generated with immunoSEQ multiplex PCR, while TCRdb's copy carries only in-frame clones and drops some. This sample's clone table lists 75,000 to 100,000 clones. Sequencing was carried out using PBMCs. These receptors all come from a woman between 55 and 75 years old in good health and CMV-seronegative. Both conserved end residues are part of each CDR3. A D gene is named only where the DNA matches it firmly.

>TRBV2|TRBJ2-5|.
TGTGCCAGCAAACGGGATGAAGAGACCCAGTACTTC
CASKRDEETQYF
>TRBV5-1|TRBJ2-1|.
TGCGCCAGCAGCTTTAGTGGGCCATACAATGAGCAGTTCTTC
CASSFSGPYNEQFF
>TRBV7-8|TRBJ2-1|.
TGTGCCAGCAGCTTACTCTACAATGAGCAGTTCTTC
CASSLLYNEQFF
>TRBV7-9|TRBJ2-2|TRBD1
TGTGCCAGCAGCGGAGGCCAGGCAGGGGGCGCCGGCGGGGAGCTGTTTTTT
CASSGGQAGGAGGELFF
>TRBV11-2|TRBJ2-7|.
TGTGCCAGCAGCTGGGGCGCCCACGAGCAGTACTTC
CASSWGAHEQYF
>TRBV7-9|TRBJ1-3|TRBD1
TGTGCCAGCAGCTCTAATCCAGGGGGTATAGACTCTGGAAACACCATATATTTT
CASSSNPGGIDSGNTIYF
>TRBV30|TRBJ2-7|.
TGTGCCTGGAGTGCCCCGGGACTCAGCTCCTACGAGCAGTACTTC
CAWSAPGLSSYEQYF
>TRBV30|TRBJ2-7|TRBD2
TGTGCCTGGAGTTCCCTTGGACTAGCATCCTACGAGCAGTACTTC
CAWSSLGLASYEQYF
>TRBV6-4|TRBJ2-1|TRBD1
TGTGCCAGCAGTGTAGGACAGGGGCTGAATGAGCAGTTCTTC
CASSVGQGLNEQFF
>TRBV5-8|TRBJ1-1|.
TGTGCCAGCAGCTTTACGGGGAATACTGAAGCTTTCTTT
CASSFTGNTEAFF
>TRBV6-6|TRBJ1-2|.
TGTGCCAGCAGTCCTCAGGGTGCTGGCTACACCTTC
CASSPQGAGYTF
>TRBV18|TRBJ2-6|TRBD1
TGTGCCAGCTCACTTACAGGGGGGATCGGTTCTGGGGCCAACGTCCTGACTTTC
CASSLTGGIGSGANVLTF
>TRBV19|TRBJ2-1|TRBD2
TGTGCCAGTAGTCTCGGACTAGCGGAAAGCTCCTACAATGAGCAGTTCTTC
CASSLGLAESSYNEQFF
>TRBV18|TRBJ2-1|.
TGTGCCAGCTCACCCGGGAGCAATGAGCAGTTCTTC
CASSPGSNEQFF
>TRBV7-2|TRBJ2-7|.
TGTGCCAGCAGCTTAGCGGCGGAGACTCCCTACGAGCAGTACTTC
CASSLAAETPYEQYF
>TRBV6-5|TRBJ2-7|TRBD2
TGTGCCAGCAGCCTTCCTGGACTAGCAGGTTACGAGCAGTACTTC
CASSLPGLAGYEQYF
>TRBV7-2|TRBJ2-1|TRBD2
TGTGCCAGCAGCTCCCACCGTCGAACTAGCGGGAGGATGAGCAATGAGCAGTTCTTC
CASSSHRRTSGRMSNEQFF
>TRBV7-2|TRBJ2-7|TRBD1
TGTGCCAGCAGCCCCCGACAGGGTTGGTACGAGCAGTACTTC
CASSPRQGWYEQYF
>TRBV4-3|TRBJ2-1|TRBD2
TGCGCCAGCAGCCAATACCTTAGCGGGAGGGCCCGTAATGAGCAGTTCTTC
CASSQYLSGRARNEQFF
>TRBV18|TRBJ2-1|TRBD1
TGTGCCAGCTCACTGGCGGGACAGGGCATCAACAATGAGCAGTTCTTC
CASSLAGQGINNEQFF
>TRBV9|TRBJ2-7|.
TGTGCCAGCAGCCCCCGACAGACCTCTGGGGAGCAGTACTTC
CASSPRQTSGEQYF
>TRBV28|TRBJ1-5|TRBD1
TGTGCCAGCGGACCCAGGGGGTCAGGTGCCAATCAGCCCCAGCATTTT
CASGPRGSGANQPQHF
>TRBV28|TRBJ1-3|TRBD1
TGTGCCAGCAGCGACGGGACAGGGTACCAAGGATGGGGCGGACTTATCTCTGGAAACACCATATATTTT
CASSDGTGYQGWGGLISGNTIYF
>TRBV23-1|TRBJ1-2|.
TGCGCCAGCAGTCAGTCCGCCAGCAGTCAGTCCGCCCCGGGATTTTATGGCTACACCTTC
CASSQSASSQSAPGFYGYTF
>TRBV7-9|TRBJ2-3|.
TGTGCCAGCAGCTTACGAGCCCGGAGGGCAGATACGCAGTATTTT
CASSLRARRADTQYF
>TRBV7-9|TRBJ2-3|.
TGTGCCAGCAGCTGGGTTAGCGGACGTGGGCCAGATACGCAGTATTTT
CASSWVSGRGPDTQYF
>TRBV11-2|TRBJ2-7|TRBD1
TGTGCCAGCAGCTTAGGACAGGGGGAGACCGAGCAGTACTTC
CASSLGQGETEQYF
>TRBV14|TRBJ2-7|TRBD2
TGTGCCAGCAGCCAAGAGGGGACTAACCTATGGTACGAGCAGTACTTC
CASSQEGTNLWYEQYF
>TRBV10-1|TRBJ2-7|.
TGCGCCAGCGGCCAGTCCGCCTACGAGCAGTACTTC
CASGQSAYEQYF
>TRBV14|TRBJ2-1|TRBD2
TGTGCCAGCAGCCCCATCCGGGGAGCGGGATACAATGAGCAGTTCTTC
CASSPIRGAGYNEQFF
>TRBV7-8|TRBJ1-2|.
TGTGCCAGCAGCCTCCGGAGGGGGGGGCTTGATGGCTACACCTTC
CASSLRRGGLDGYTF
>TRBV6-6|TRBJ1-1|.
TGTGCCAGCAGCGGGAACACTGAAGCTTTCTTT
CASSGNTEAFF
>TRBV5-1|TRBJ1-2|TRBD1
TGCGCCAGCAGCTGGGGGACAGGGATAAACTATGGCTACACCTTC
CASSWGTGINYGYTF
>TRBV28|TRBJ2-2|TRBD1
TGTGCCAGCAGTTTTAGGGCAGGGGGTCTACCCGGGGAGCTGTTTTTT
CASSFRAGGLPGELFF
>TRBV9|TRBJ1-2|.
TGTGCCAGCAGCGTAGAAGAACGGGGGGACTATGGCTACACCTTC
CASSVEERGDYGYTF
>TRBV20-1|TRBJ2-1|.
TGCAGTGCTAGAGGCGACTTGGCCCAGTTCTTC
CSARGDLAQFF
>TRBV30|TRBJ2-5|TRBD1
TGTGCCTGGGGACAGGGGGCTCGGGAGACCCAGTACTTC
CAWGQGARETQYF
>TRBV6-1|TRBJ2-5|.
TGTGCCAGCACTCTGTCACAGGGCCAAGAGACCCAGTACTTC
CASTLSQGQETQYF
>TRBV28|TRBJ2-3|TRBD2
TGTGCCAGCAGTTGGGATAGCGGGATAGTCGGTAATGAGTATTTT
CASSWDSGIVGNEYF
>TRBV6-4|TRBJ2-1|TRBD2
TGTGCCAGCAGTGACAGAATAGCGGGGGCCAATGAGCAGTTCTTC
CASSDRIAGANEQFF
>TRBV12-5|TRBJ2-1|.
TGTGCTAGTGGGCGCAGCGGAAATGAGCAGTTCTTC
CASGRSGNEQFF
>TRBV28|TRBJ1-4|.
TGTGCCAGCAGTCCGTATAACAGGGCTTTGACTAATGAAAAACTGTTTTTT
CASSPYNRALTNEKLFF
>TRBV7-9|TRBJ2-1|TRBD2
TGTGCCAGCAGCCCTATCGGACTAGCGGGAGGGCCCCCCAATGAGCAGTTCTTC
CASSPIGLAGGPPNEQFF
>TRBV19|TRBJ2-1|TRBD2
TGTGCCAGTAGTATAACAATAGCGGGAGGTGACAATGAGCAGTTCTTC
CASSITIAGGDNEQFF
>TRBV7-3|TRBJ2-2|.
TGTGCCAGCACCTACGCAGGGCAGACCGGCACCGGGGAGCTGTTTTTT
CASTYAGQTGTGELFF
>TRBV4-2|TRBJ2-1|.
TGTGCCAGCAGCCAAGATTTAATCCGCGGGGTCGTCTCGGGCAATGAGCAGTTCTTC
CASSQDLIRGVVSGNEQFF
>TRBV28|TRBJ2-1|.
TGTGCCAGTAGCCAGCGGAATGAGCAGTTCTTC
CASSQRNEQFF
>TRBV5-1|TRBJ2-1|TRBD1
TGCGCCAGCAGCTGGGGCGGGACAGGTCTCAATGAGCAGTTCTTC
CASSWGGTGLNEQFF
>TRBV6-6|TRBJ2-7|TRBD1
TGTGCCAACGGACAGGGGGGGACCTACGAGCAGTACTTC
CANGQGGTYEQYF